This T cell receptor beta chain was captured by sequencing in a study of blood T cell repertoires in COVID-19. Study-wide context: PBMCs, B-cell-depleted T cells, or T cells were the source of the cDNA or gDNA that made up the material.

Germline values: CDR1 MNHEY, CDR2 SVGAGI. The V gene end was trimmed by 4 bases and the J gene end by 5 bases; junction bases not matched to a gene: 6. The CDR3 contains 14 residues. As processed by the authors: Quantification of nucleated cells was approximated via reference gene primer amplification. Data came from immunoSEQ multiplex PCR; TCRdb stores just in-frame clones and leaves some out. V and J calls and clone size are copied from that table; D and trimming were computed from the DNA. The sample records approximately 150,000 clones, 84% being singletons. Sequenced input: peripheral blood. This TCR derives from a man between 60 and 75 years old with acute or convalescent COVID-19. V gene TRBV6-5 combines with J gene TRBJ1-1, with 8 bases that match TRBD1. CDR3 region: CASSSGQGGTEAFF. The CDR3 DNA sequence: TGTGCCAGCAGTTCCGGACAGGGTGGAACTGAAGCTTTCTTT.